These 8 T cell receptor beta chains were sequenced from one sample in a study of T cell responses to AZD1222 COVID-19 vaccine. TCRdb's copy holds only in-frame clones and misses some; the assay was immunoSEQ multiplex PCR. Among approximately 160,000 clones listed, around 88% were seen once. Sequencing used peripheral blood, obtained on day 0 of AZD1222 vaccination. Receptor source: an adult in good health.

This clone was observed a few times. This rearrangement joins TRBV6-4 to TRBJ2-1; 14 bases are shared with TRBD2. The V and J ends lost 0 bases and 6 bases, in that order; junction bases with no gene match: 1. Germline loops: CDR1 MRHNA, CDR2 SNTAGT. CDR3 length equals 16 residues. CDR3 residues: CASSDSGTSGSNEQFF. CDR3 DNA: TGTGCCAGCAGTGACTCCGGGACTAGCGGGAGCAATGAGCAGTTCTTC.

The J gene is TRBJ2-3, the V gene TRBV5-1, with D uncertain. This CDR3 spans 13 amino acids. Germline V gene lookup returns CDR1 SGHRS and CDR2 YFSETQ. V was shortened by 1 base and J by 4 bases, with 7 bases between the two germline ends. This chain's CDR3 is CASSLLTADTQYF. The DNA for the CDR3 is TGCGCCAGCAGCTTGCTGACCGCAGATACGCAGTATTTT.

The chain has TRBV28 and TRBJ1-2, with a possible D match to TRBD1 (5 bases). V lost 6 bases to trimming and J lost 4 bases, with 18 bases between them. The CDR3 consists of 15 residues. Looked up from germline, CDR1 is MDHEN and CDR2 is SYDVKM. The CDR3 sequence is CASRTGGPSGYGYTF. CDR3 in DNA: TGTGCCAGCAGAACTGGGGGTCCCTCGGGCTATGGCTACACCTTC.

The chain has TRBV11-2 and TRBJ2-7; TRBD1 aligns across 9 bases. Germline lookup yields CDR1 SGHAT and CDR2 FQNNGV. The CDR3 totals 13 residues. V trimming: 8 bases; J trimming: 3 bases; junction bases outside the gene matches: 5. In nucleotides, the CDR3 is TGTGCCAGCTCCCGGGGACAGGGCTACGAGCAGTACTTC. Amino acids: CASSRGQGYEQYF.

V is TRBV28 and J is TRBJ1-1; D unresolved. V was pared by 6 bases and J by 0 bases, with 14 bases between. Germline V lookup: CDR1 MDHEN, CDR2 SYDVKM. This CDR3 has 15 residues. CDR3 in DNA: TGTGCCAGCAGCTTCCGGGTCCACATGAACACTGAAGCTTTCTTT. Residues: CASSFRVHMNTEAFF.

The chain uses TRBV2 and TRBJ2-2; D unresolved. This CDR3 is built from 13 residues. The V gene's germline CDR1 is SNHLY and CDR2 FYNNEI. V gave up 6 bases and J gave up 7 bases, with 12 bases separating them. CDR3: CASRDTTFGELFF. CDR3 sequence (DNA): TGTGCCAGCAGAGATACAACCTTCGGGGAGCTGTTTTTT.

This clone has more than one count but fewer than ten. This rearrangement joins TRBV29-1 to TRBJ1-2; 9 bases are a match to TRBD1. Germline CDR1 SQVTM, CDR2 ANQGSEA. J lost 2 bases, V lost 6 bases, and 13 bases had no gene match. The CDR3 loop spans 16 amino acids. The CDR3 loop is CSVRVPGQGRNYGYTF. The DNA for the CDR3 is TGCAGCGTGAGGGTGCCGGGACAGGGTCGCAACTATGGCTACACCTTC.

J is TRBJ2-1 and V is TRBV12-2; the listed D gene, TRBD2, was not tested against the DNA. TRBV12-2 represents a pseudogene. This CDR3 is built from 14 residues. CDR3 in amino acids: CALTGEGSYNEQFF. DNA of the CDR3: TGTGCATTAACGGGGGAGGGATCCTACAATGAGCAGTTCTTC.